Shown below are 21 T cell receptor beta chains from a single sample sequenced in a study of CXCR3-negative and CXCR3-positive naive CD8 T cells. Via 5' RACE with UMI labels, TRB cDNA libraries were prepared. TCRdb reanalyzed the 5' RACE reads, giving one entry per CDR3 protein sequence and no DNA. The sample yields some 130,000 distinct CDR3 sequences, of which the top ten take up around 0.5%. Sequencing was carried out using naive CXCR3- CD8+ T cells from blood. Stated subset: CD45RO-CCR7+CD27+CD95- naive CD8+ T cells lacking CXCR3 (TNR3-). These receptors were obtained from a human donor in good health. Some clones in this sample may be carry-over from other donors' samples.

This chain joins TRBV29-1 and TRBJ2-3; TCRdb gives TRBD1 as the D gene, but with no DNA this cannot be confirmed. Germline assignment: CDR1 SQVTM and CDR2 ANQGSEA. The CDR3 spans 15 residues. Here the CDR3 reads CSVEGDWGPTDTQYF.

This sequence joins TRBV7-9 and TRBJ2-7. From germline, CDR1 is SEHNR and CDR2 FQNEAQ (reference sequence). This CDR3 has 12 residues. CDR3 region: CASSLERSEQYF.

This CDR3 reads CAAGGSGPLTDTQYF. The chain uses TRBV10-3 and TRBJ2-3; TCRdb's D call, TRBD2, is unchecked because there is no DNA. This CDR3 region has 15 residues. Germline assignment: CDR1 ENHRY and CDR2 SYGVKD.

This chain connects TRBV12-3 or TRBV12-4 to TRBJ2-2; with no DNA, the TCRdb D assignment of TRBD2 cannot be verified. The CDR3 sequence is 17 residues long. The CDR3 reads CASTPRGLAGAYGELFF.

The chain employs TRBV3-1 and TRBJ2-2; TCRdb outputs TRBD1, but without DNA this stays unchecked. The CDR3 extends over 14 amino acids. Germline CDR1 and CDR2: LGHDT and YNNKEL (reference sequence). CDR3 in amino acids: CASLSGRNTGELFF.

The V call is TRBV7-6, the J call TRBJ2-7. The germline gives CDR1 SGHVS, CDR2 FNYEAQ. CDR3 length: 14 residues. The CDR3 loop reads CASSLARNSYEQYF. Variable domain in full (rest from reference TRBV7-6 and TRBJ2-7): GAGVSQSPRYKVTKRGQDVALRCDPISGHVSLYWYRQALGQGPEFLTYFNYEAQQDKSGLPNDRFSAERPEGSISTLTIQRTEQRDSAMYRCASSLARNSYEQYFGPGTRLTVT.

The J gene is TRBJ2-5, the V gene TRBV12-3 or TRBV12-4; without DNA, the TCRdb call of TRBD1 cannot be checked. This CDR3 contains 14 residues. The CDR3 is CASSSGDVQETQYF.

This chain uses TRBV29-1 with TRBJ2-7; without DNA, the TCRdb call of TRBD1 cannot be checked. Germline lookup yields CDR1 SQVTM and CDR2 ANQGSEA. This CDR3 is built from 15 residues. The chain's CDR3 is CSVAGGPDRVVEQYF.

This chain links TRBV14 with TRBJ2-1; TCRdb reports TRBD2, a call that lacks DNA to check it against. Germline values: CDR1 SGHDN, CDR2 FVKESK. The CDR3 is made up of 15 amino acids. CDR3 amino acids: CASSQEEYWASEQFF.

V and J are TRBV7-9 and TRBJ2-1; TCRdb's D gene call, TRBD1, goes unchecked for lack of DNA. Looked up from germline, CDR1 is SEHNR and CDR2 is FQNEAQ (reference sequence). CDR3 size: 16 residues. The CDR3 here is CASSLGRGRAYNEQFF.

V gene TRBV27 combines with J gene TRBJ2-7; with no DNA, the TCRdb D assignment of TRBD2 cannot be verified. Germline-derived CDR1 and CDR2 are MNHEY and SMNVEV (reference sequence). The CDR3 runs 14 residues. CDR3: CASSPGDSGYEQYF.

The CDR3 protein is CASSFWDVQETQYF. J is TRBJ2-5 and V is TRBV5-4; without DNA, the TCRdb call of TRBD1 cannot be checked. Germline CDR1 is SGHNT and CDR2 is YYREEE (reference sequence). The CDR3 spans 14 residues.

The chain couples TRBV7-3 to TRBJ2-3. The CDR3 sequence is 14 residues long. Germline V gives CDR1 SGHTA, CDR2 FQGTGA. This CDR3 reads CASSLFVSSDTQYF.

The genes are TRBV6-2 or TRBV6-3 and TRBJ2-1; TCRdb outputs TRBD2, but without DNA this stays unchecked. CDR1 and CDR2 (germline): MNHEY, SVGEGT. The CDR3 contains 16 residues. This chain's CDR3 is CASSYGGPSSYNEQFF.

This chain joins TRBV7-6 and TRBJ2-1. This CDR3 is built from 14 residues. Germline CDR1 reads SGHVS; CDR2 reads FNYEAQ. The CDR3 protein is CASSLFGEYNEQFF.

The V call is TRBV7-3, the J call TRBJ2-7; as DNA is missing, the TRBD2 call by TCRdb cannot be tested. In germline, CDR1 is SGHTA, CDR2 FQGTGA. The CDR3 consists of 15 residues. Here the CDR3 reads CASSPLGTASYEQYF.

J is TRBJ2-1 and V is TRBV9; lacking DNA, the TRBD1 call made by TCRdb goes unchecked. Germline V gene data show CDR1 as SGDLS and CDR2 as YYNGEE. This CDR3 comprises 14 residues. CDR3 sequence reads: CASSGRDTWNEQFF.

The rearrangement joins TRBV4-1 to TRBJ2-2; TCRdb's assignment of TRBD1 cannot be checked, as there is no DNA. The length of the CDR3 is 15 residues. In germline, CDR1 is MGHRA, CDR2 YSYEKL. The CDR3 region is CASSQGQVNTGELFF.

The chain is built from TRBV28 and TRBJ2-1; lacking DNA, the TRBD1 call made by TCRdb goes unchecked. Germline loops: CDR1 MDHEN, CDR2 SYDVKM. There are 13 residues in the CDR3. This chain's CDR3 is CASRHKGRGEQFF. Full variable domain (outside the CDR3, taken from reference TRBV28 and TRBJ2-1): DVKVTQSSRYLVKRTGEKVFLECVQDMDHENMFWYRQDPGLGLRLIYFSYDVKMKEKGDIPEGYSVSREKKERFSLILESASTNQTSMYLCASRHKGRGEQFFGPGTRLTVL.

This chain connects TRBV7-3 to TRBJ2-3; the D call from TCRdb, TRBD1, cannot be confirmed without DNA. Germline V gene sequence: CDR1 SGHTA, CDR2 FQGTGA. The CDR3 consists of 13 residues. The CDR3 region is CASSTTGSDTQYF. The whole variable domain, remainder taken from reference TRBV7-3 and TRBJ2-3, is GAGVSQTPSNKVTEKGKYVELRCDPISGHTALYWYRQSLGQGPEFLIYFQGTGAADDSGLPNDRFFAVRPEGSVSTLKIQRTERGDSAVYLCASSTTGSDTQYFGPGTRLTVL.

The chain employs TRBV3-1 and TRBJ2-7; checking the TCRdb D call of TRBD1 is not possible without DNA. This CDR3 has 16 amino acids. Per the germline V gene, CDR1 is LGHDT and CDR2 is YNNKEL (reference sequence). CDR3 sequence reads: CASSQGVRGGWYEQYF.